In its sample, the clone carrying this TCR beta chain was seen many times. The target antigen is unknown. Constant-segment-primed 5'RACE gave TCR alpha and TCR beta cDNA libraries with sample barcodes and UMIs. TCRdb independently ran MiXCR on the 5' RACE reads; one entry per CDR3 protein. The sample yields some 120,000 distinct CDR3 sequences, approximately 6.2% seen once. These data belong to a study of T-cell memory formation after mild COVID-19. Study-wide context: Each donor largely had its own TCR clusters. General study points: Memory cells collected pre-infection included some clones that later responded, suggesting cross-reactive memory joined.

The sequence came from an adult woman who had mild COVID-19 (a few samples of this study predate the infection). Cell type and time point are not known. Sequenced sample: PBMCs or a T cell subset sorted from them (not recorded which).

This chain's CDR3 is CAISDAGLANHYGYTF. The CDR3 DNA follows: TGTGCCATCAGTGACGCCGGACTCGCGAACCACTATGGCTACACCTTC. The gene calls are TRBV10-3 and TRBJ1-2; D gene ambiguous. V shed 3 bases and J shed 3 bases, with 17 bases lying between them. The CDR3 has 16 amino acids. Germline V lookup: CDR1 ENHRY, CDR2 SYGVKD.